Sequencing of this T cell receptor (beta chain) was carried out in a study of cytomegalovirus exposure and HLA in healthy donors. Amplification used 60 Vbeta primers and 13 Jbeta primers. The repertoire was sequenced with immunoSEQ multiplex PCR; TCRdb's copy has only in-frame clones and lacks some. The sample consists of 150,000 to 200,000 clones, about four fifths of them appearing once. Details on this clone: Its antigen is unknown.

Regarding the study as a whole: Earlier analysis found most TCR beta V segments productive about 87% or about 30% of the time.

Sequenced: PBMCs. This TCR was sampled from a woman in her twenties or thirties in good health and CMV-seropositive.

The CDR3 nucleotides are TGTGCCTGGAGGAGTGAGGGGGGGGAGGCAGATACGCAGTATTTT. It codes for CAWRSEGGEADTQYF. V is TRBV30 and J is TRBJ2-3; a possible D gene is TRBD2 (7 bases). Germline V CDR1 and CDR2: GTSNPN, SVGIG (reference sequence). The CDR3 runs to 15 residues. The V gene lost 3 bases and the J gene lost 4 bases, with 17 bases spanning the gap. The variable domain in full, with the rest retrieved from reference TRBV30 and TRBJ2-3, is SQTIHQWPATLVQPVGSPLSLECTVEGTSNPNLYWYRQAAGRGLQLLFYSVGIGQISSEVPQNLSASRPQDRQFILSSKKLLLSDSGFYLCAWRSEGGEADTQYFGPGTRLTVL.